This T cell receptor (beta chain) originates from a study of blood T cell repertoires in COVID-19. Study information: Specimens from acute and convalescent COVID-19 originated in the United States, Italy and Spain.

Germline CDR1 and CDR2: LNHDA and SQIVND (reference sequence). The V and J ends lost 1 base and 11 bases respectively, with 11 bases between them. The CDR3 covers 12 residues. Methods used by the authors: How many nucleated cells were present was estimated from reference gene primer amplification. Sequenced by immunoSEQ multiplex PCR; TCRdb stores in-frame clones only, minus some. That table is the source of V, J and clone size, and D and trimming were worked out from the DNA. The data contain some 150,000 clones, 80% to 90% of them singletons. This TCR was sampled from a woman aged 50 to 60 in a cohort sampled during active or convalescent COVID-19. The V and J genes are TRBV19 and TRBJ1-1; tentatively, D is TRBD1 (5 bases). Material: peripheral blood. The CDR3 sequence: CASSIVGGLAFF. In nucleotides, the CDR3 is TGTGCCAGTAGTATAGTGGGGGGACTGGCTTTCTTT. The full variable domain, its missing parts supplied by reference TRBV19 and TRBJ1-1, is DGGITQSPKYLFRKEGQNVTLSCEQNLNHDAMYWYRQDPGQGLRLIYYSQIVNDFQKGDIAEGYSVSREKKESFPLTVTSAQKNPTAFYLCASSIVGGLAFFGQGTRLTVV.